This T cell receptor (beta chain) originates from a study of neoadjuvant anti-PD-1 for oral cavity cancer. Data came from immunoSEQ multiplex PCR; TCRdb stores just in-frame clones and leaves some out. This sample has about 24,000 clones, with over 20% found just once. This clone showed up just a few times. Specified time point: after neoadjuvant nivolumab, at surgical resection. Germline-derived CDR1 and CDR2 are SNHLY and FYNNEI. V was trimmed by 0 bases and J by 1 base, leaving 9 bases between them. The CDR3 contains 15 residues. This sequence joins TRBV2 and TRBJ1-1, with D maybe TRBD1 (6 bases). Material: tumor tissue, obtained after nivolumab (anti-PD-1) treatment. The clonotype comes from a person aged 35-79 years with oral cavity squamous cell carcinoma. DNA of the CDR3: TGTGCCAGCAGTGAAGCCCGGACAGCGAACACTGAAGCTTTCTTT. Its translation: CASSEARTANTEAFF.